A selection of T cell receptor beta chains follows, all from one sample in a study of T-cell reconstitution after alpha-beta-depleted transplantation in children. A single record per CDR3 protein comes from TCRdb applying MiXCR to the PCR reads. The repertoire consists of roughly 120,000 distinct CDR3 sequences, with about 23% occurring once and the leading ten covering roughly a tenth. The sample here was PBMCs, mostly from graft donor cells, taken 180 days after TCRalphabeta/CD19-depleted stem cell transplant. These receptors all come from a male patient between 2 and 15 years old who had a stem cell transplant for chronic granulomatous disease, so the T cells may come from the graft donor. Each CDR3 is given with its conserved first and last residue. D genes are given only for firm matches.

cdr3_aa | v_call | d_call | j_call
CAISRDRGHEQYF | TRBV10-3 | TRBD1 | TRBJ2-7
CAITEKAGAGETQYF | TRBV10-3 | TRBD2 | TRBJ2-5
CASSKVRTGLSFEQFF | TRBV27 | NA | TRBJ2-1
CASSPVEATGVNEQYF | TRBV5-1 | NA | TRBJ2-7
CASSPRGGSPLHF | TRBV5-1 | NA | TRBJ1-6
CASRAGTGIGGYNEQFF | TRBV12-3/TRBV12-4 | TRBD1 | TRBJ2-1
CSVGGGGTDTQYF | TRBV20-1 | TRBD2 | TRBJ2-3
CASSYSWGREEQYF | TRBV7-9 | NA | TRBJ2-7
CSAQGGVVMGPQHF | TRBV20-1 | TRBD1 | TRBJ1-5
CASSEGLDEQFF | TRBV5-1 | NA | TRBJ2-1
CASSMGNEQFF | TRBV27 | NA | TRBJ2-1
CSATRRTSGGISYEQYF | TRBV20-1 | TRBD2 | TRBJ2-7
CSVRSSDYNEQFF | TRBV29-1 | NA | TRBJ2-1
CATTQGYYNEQFF | TRBV15 | NA | TRBJ2-1
CASNLGLAGGPGKGNEQFF | TRBV5-1 | TRBD2 | TRBJ2-1
CDSSKSPYAYNEQFF | TRBV7-6 | NA | TRBJ2-1